This T cell receptor (beta chain) was captured in a study of response to subunit inactivated influenza vaccine. TCRdb called the RT-PCR reads again in MiXCR, with one record for every CDR3 protein. The table has about half a million distinct CDR3 sequences, 6.5% to 8% seen once. The study's findings and limits: Few new T cells, the authors suggested, are recruited by each seasonal influenza vaccination.

This clonotype was seen a handful of times. The antigen remains undetermined. Trimming took off 2 bases at V and 3 bases at J, with 10 bases between the two ends. The CDR3 contains 14 residues. Per germline, CDR1 SGHKS and CDR2 YYEKEE (reference sequence). The input for sequencing was PBMCs from blood, taken around 25 months after vaccination. V usage is TRBV5-5 and J usage is TRBJ2-3, with unresolved D. This receptor was obtained from a man aged 50-75 years who received an inactivated influenza vaccine. The CDR3 here is CASSLSQKTDTQYF. The CDR3 bases are TGTGCCAGCAGCTTAAGCCAGAAAACAGATACGCAGTATTTT.